This record covers a single T cell receptor beta chain. V was trimmed by 0 bases and J by 4 bases, leaving 26 bases between them. Germline V gene data show CDR1 as LGHNA and CDR2 as YSLEER. CDR3 length: 20 residues. The data stem from a study of T cell changes during pregnancy in multiple sclerosis. Clones were read by immunoSEQ multiplex PCR, and TCRdb kept only the in-frame ones, dropping some. The table lists 38,000 or so clones, almost 90% of them singletons, with 0.57% in the top ten. This sequence originates from a female donor with multiple sclerosis, enrolled in a pregnancy study. The J gene is TRBJ2-3, the V gene TRBV4-3, with D perhaps TRBD1 (6 bases). The sequenced sample was CD4+ T cells from peripheral blood mononuclear cells, obtained in the second trimester of pregnancy. CDR3: CASSQDWFPEGVSRPDTQYF. CDR3 DNA: TGCGCCAGCAGCCAAGATTGGTTTCCTGAGGGGGTATCTCGGCCAGATACGCAGTATTTT.